This is a list of T cell receptor beta chains from one sample in a study of shared clonotypes between healthy human individuals. The repertoire was sequenced with immunoSEQ multiplex PCR; TCRdb's copy has only in-frame clones and lacks some. This table holds some 690,000 clones, about 90% found once. The specimen sequenced was memory CD8+ T cells from PBMCs. These TCRs come from a man between 18 and 35 years old in good health. Some clones in this sample may be carry-over from other donors' samples. The CDR3 runs from the conserved cysteine through the conserved F or W. Fields, in order: CDR3 protein, CDR3 DNA, D gene, CDR3 length, clone size, J gene, V gene. D genes are given only for firm matches. For some rows the clone size is stated as once, few or many, or as a class when expanded; others skip it.

CDR3: CASSPGRAADGYTF
DNA: TGTGCCAGCAGCCCGGGACGGGCCGCCGATGGCTACACCTTC
D: -
length: 14
size: -
J: TRBJ1-2
V: TRBV5-6

CDR3: CASSQDYGSAYGELFF
DNA: TGCGCCAGCAGCCAAGATTATGGCTCCGCTTACGGGGAGCTGTTTTTT
D: -
length: 16
size: -
J: TRBJ2-2
V: TRBV4-3

CDR3: CAIRRGTEAFF
DNA: TGTGCCATCAGGAGGGGCACTGAAGCTTTCTTT
D: -
length: 11
size: -
J: TRBJ1-1
V: TRBV10-3

CDR3: CASSLYVGSPYEQYF
DNA: TGTGCCAGCAGCTTGTATGTGGGATCACCCTACGAGCAGTACTTC
D: -
length: 15
size: -
J: TRBJ2-7
V: TRBV5-5

CDR3: CASRFEDSYNEQFF
DNA: TGTGCCAGCAGATTCGAGGACAGTTACAATGAGCAGTTCTTC
D: -
length: 14
size: -
J: TRBJ2-1
V: TRBV5-4

CDR3: CASSLSSFYGYTF
DNA: TGCGCCAGCAGCTTGAGCTCGTTTTATGGCTACACCTTC
D: -
length: 13
size: -
J: TRBJ1-2
V: TRBV5-1

CDR3: CSAVTGDIIEAFF
DNA: TGCAGCGCGGTGACAGGGGACATAATTGAAGCTTTCTTT
D: TRBD1
length: 13
size: -
J: TRBJ1-1
V: TRBV29-1

CDR3: CASSYPRIRDLGEQYF
DNA: TGTGCCAGCAGCTATCCCCGAATCCGGGATCTTGGCGAGCAGTACTTC
D: -
length: 16
size: -
J: TRBJ2-7
V: TRBV7-8

CDR3: CASSPSGSYNEQFF
DNA: TGTGCCAGCAGCCCTAGCGGGTCATACAATGAGCAGTTCTTC
D: TRBD2
length: 14
size: -
J: TRBJ2-1
V: TRBV4-2

CDR3: CASVVDSGGNQPQHF
DNA: TGTGCCAGCGTAGTAGATTCGGGGGGCAATCAGCCCCAGCATTTT
D: -
length: 15
size: -
J: TRBJ1-5
V: TRBV6-1

CDR3: CASSLQSLYGYTF
DNA: TGCGCCAGCAGCTTACAGAGCCTCTATGGCTACACCTTC
D: -
length: 13
size: -
J: TRBJ1-2
V: TRBV5-1

CDR3: CASSVRDLPYEQYF
DNA: TGTGCCAGCAGTGTCCGGGACCTGCCCTACGAGCAGTACTTC
D: -
length: 14
size: -
J: TRBJ2-7
V: TRBV27

CDR3: CASTPPRGISYEQYF
DNA: TGTGCCAGCACCCCTCCCCGGGGGATCTCCTACGAGCAGTACTTC
D: -
length: 15
size: -
J: TRBJ2-7
V: TRBV28

CDR3: CASSLEAGRGSYNEQFF
DNA: TGTGCCAGCAGCTTAGAAGCGGGCCGAGGCTCCTACAATGAGCAGTTCTTC
D: -
length: 17
size: -
J: TRBJ2-1
V: TRBV11-2

CDR3: CASSSSTWDTNYGYTF
DNA: TGTGCCAGCAGTTCCTCTACCTGGGACACCAACTATGGCTACACCTTC
D: -
length: 16
size: -
J: TRBJ1-2
V: TRBV7-9

CDR3: CASSPILGPTGPGNTIYF
DNA: TGTGCCAGCAGTCCAATCCTGGGCCCGACAGGACCGGGAAACACCATATATTTT
D: -
length: 18
size: -
J: TRBJ1-3
V: TRBV27

CDR3: CASSQETWTRRNEQYF
DNA: TGCGCCAGCAGCCAAGAAACGTGGACTAGACGAAACGAGCAGTACTTC
D: TRBD2
length: 16
size: once
J: TRBJ2-7
V: TRBV4-3

CDR3: CASSIRFGLAGEGNEQFF
DNA: TGTGCCAGTAGTATACGGTTTGGACTAGCGGGAGAAGGCAATGAGCAGTTCTTC
D: TRBD2
length: 18
size: few
J: TRBJ2-1
V: TRBV19

CDR3: CASSLARFRPQETQYF
DNA: TGTGCCAGCAGCTTAGCGCGTTTTAGACCCCAAGAGACCCAGTACTTC
D: -
length: 16
size: -
J: TRBJ2-5
V: TRBV7-8

CDR3: CASNRAPTTLSYNEQFF
DNA: TGTGCCAGCAACAGAGCCCCTACAACGCTCTCCTACAATGAGCAGTTCTTC
D: -
length: 17
size: -
J: TRBJ2-1
V: TRBV28

CDR3: CASSFKTGTGTPEQYF
DNA: TGTGCCAGCAGTTTTAAGACCGGGACAGGGACCCCCGAGCAGTACTTC
D: TRBD1
length: 16
size: -
J: TRBJ2-7
V: TRBV11-1

CDR3: CASSQAREVTEAFF
DNA: TGTGCCAGCAGCCAGGCTAGAGAGGTCACTGAAGCTTTCTTT
D: -
length: 14
size: once
J: TRBJ1-1
V: TRBV6-5

CDR3: CASSPPAGGPREQYF
DNA: TGTGCCAGCTCACCACCCGCGGGAGGGCCCCGCGAGCAGTACTTC
D: TRBD2
length: 15
size: -
J: TRBJ2-7
V: TRBV18

CDR3: CASSPPGGPYEQYF
DNA: TGCGCCAGCAGCCCGCCCGGGGGCCCCTACGAGCAGTACTTC
D: -
length: 14
size: -
J: TRBJ2-7
V: TRBV5-1

CDR3: CASGQRGANEKLFF
DNA: TGTGCCAGTGGACAAAGAGGGGCTAATGAAAAACTGTTTTTT
D: -
length: 14
size: -
J: TRBJ1-4
V: TRBV19

CDR3: CASSEHRGTGTDTQYF
DNA: TGTGCCAGCAGTGAACACAGGGGGACTGGCACAGATACGCAGTATTTT
D: TRBD1
length: 16
size: once
J: TRBJ2-3
V: TRBV6-1

CDR3: CASSQDYRGKQPQHF
DNA: TGCGCCAGCAGCCAAGATTACAGGGGGAAACAGCCCCAGCATTTT
D: TRBD1
length: 15
size: once
J: TRBJ1-5
V: TRBV4-3

CDR3: CASSLGGISEAFF
DNA: TGTGCCAGCAGCTTGGGAGGGATTTCTGAAGCTTTCTTT
D: -
length: 13
size: once
J: TRBJ1-1
V: TRBV5-5

CDR3: CASSLNGETQYF
DNA: TGTGCCAGCAGCTTGAATGGGGAGACCCAGTACTTC
D: -
length: 12
size: -
J: TRBJ2-5
V: TRBV5-4

CDR3: CASSLGPGREAFF
DNA: TGTGCCAGCAGCTTAGGTCCCGGGCGGGAAGCTTTCTTT
D: -
length: 13
size: -
J: TRBJ1-1
V: TRBV7-9

CDR3: CASSWSGRPYNEQFF
DNA: TGTGCCAGCAGTTGGAGCGGGAGGCCCTACAATGAGCAGTTCTTC
D: TRBD2
length: 15
size: -
J: TRBJ2-1
V: TRBV27